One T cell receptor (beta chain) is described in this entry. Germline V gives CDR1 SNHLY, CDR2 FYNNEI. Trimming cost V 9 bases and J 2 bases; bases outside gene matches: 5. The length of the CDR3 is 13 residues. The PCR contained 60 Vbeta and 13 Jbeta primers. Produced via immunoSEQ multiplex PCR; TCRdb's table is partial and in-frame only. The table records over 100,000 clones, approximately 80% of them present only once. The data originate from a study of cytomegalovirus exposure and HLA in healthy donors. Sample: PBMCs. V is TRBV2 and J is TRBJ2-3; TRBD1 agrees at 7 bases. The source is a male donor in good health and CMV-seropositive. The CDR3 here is CASRDSLTDTQYF. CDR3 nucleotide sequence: TGTGCCAGTAGGGACAGCCTCACAGATACGCAGTATTTT.